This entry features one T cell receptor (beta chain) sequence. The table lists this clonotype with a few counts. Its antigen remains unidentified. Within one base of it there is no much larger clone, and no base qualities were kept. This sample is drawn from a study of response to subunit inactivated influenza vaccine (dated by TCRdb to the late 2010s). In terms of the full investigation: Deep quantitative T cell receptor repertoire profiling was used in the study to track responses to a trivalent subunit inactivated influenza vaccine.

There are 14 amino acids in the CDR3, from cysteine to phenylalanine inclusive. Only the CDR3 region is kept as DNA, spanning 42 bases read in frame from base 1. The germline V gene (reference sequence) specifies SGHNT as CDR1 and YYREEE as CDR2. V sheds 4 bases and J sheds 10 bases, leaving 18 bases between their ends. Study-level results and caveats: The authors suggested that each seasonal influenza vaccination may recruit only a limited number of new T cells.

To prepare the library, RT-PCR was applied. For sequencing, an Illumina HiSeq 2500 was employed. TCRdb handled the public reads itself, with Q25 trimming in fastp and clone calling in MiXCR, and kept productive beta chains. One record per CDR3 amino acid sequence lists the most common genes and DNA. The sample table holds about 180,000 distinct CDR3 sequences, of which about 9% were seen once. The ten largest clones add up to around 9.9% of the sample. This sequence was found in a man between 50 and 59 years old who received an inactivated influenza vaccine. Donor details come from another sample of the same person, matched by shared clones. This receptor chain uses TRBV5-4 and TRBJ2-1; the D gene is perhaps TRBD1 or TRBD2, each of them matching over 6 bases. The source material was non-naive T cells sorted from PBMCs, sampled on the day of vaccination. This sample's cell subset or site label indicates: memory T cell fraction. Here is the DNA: TGTGCCAGCAGCGATTGGTCCGGGGGCAACGAGCAGTTCTTC. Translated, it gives CASSDWSGGNEQFF.